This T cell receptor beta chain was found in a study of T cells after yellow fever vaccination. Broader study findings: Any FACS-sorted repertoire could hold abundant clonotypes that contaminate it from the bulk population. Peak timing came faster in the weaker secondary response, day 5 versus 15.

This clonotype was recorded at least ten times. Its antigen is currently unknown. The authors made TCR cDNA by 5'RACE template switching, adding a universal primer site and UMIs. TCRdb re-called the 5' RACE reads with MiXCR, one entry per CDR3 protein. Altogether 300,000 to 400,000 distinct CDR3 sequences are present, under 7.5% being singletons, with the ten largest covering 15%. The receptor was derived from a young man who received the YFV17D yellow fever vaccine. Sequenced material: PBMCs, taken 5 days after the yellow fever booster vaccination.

The DNA of the CDR3 is TGTGCCAGCAGCGAGGGACAGACTAACTACGAGCAGTACTTC. Amino acids: CASSEGQTNYEQYF. This chain joins TRBV7-9 and TRBJ2-7; TRBD1 aligns across 7 bases. The germline V gene encodes CDR1 SEHNR and CDR2 FQNEAQ (reference sequence). J lost 3 bases, V lost 5 bases, and 7 bases had no gene match. The CDR3 runs 14 residues.